Below, 32 T cell receptor beta chains from the same sample are listed, as sequenced in a study of shared clonotypes between healthy human individuals. The protocol was immunoSEQ multiplex PCR, while the TCRdb copy is restricted to in-frame clones and leaves out a portion. The sample has about 2.5 million clones; roughly 92% are singletons. The sequenced sample was naive CD4+ T cells from PBMCs. The subset here: CD45RA+ positively selected. The receptors derive from a man between 18 and 35 years old in good health. Some clones in this sample may be carry-over from other donors' samples.

Comment on this clone: The sample holds other DNA sequences that translate to the same CDR3. The rearrangement links TRBV30 to TRBJ1-5; 7 bases fit TRBD1. Germline CDR1 reads GTSNPN; CDR2 reads SVGIG (reference sequence). V shed 0 bases and J 4 bases; nucleotides not matched to a gene: 0. CDR3 length equals 13 residues. The CDR3 loop reads CAWSVTGNQPQHF. The CDR3 DNA follows: TGTGCCTGGAGTGTGACAGGGAATCAGCCCCAGCATTTT.

The V call is TRBV10-3, the J call TRBJ1-2, with unresolved D. Trimming took off 2 bases at V and 1 base at J, with 14 bases between the two ends. CDR1 is ENHRY and CDR2 is SYGVKD in the germline V gene. This CDR3 spans 16 amino acids. This chain's CDR3 is CAISETTDGINYGYTF. CDR3 coding DNA: TGTGCCATCAGTGAGACCACGGACGGAATTAACTATGGCTACACCTTC.

The V call is TRBV18, the J call TRBJ1-5; maybe TRBD1 (5 bases). Germline CDR1 reads KGHSH; CDR2 reads LQKENI. This CDR3 region has 16 residues. Trimming stripped 3 bases from V and 9 bases from J, with 21 bases between. In DNA form, the CDR3 reads TGTGCCAGCTCACCGAGACCCGCGACAGAAGATCGGCCCCAGCATTTT. Protein product: CASSPRPATEDRPQHF.

A note on this clone: The identical CDR3 is also encoded by other nucleotide sequences in the sample. V gene TRBV15 combines with J gene TRBJ1-5, with 8 nucleotides matching TRBD1. Losses at the gene ends were 6 bases for V and 2 bases for J; bases not matched to a gene: 0. CDR3 length equals 13 residues. CDR1 is LNHNV, CDR2 YYDKDF, per germline (reference sequence). CDR3 loop: CATRQGGNQPQHF. CDR3 coding DNA: TGTGCCACCAGACAGGGGGGCAATCAGCCCCAGCATTTT.

The CDR3 reads CASSFLAVQSTDTQYF. The CDR3 DNA is TGTGCCAGCAGCTTCTTAGCGGTTCAAAGCACAGATACGCAGTATTTT. The chain carries TRBV5-4 and TRBJ2-3, with D perhaps TRBD2 (6 bases). This CDR3 is built from 16 residues. The ends were cut back, 2 bases at V and 0 bases at J, with 13 bases in the middle. Germline V gene sequence: CDR1 SGHNT, CDR2 YYREEE (reference sequence). The full variable domain, rest sourced from reference TRBV5-4 and TRBJ2-3, is ETGVTQSPTHLIKTRGQQVTLRCSSQSGHNTVSWYQQALGQGPQFIFQYYREEENGRGNFPPRFSGLQFPNYSSELNVNALELDDSALYLCASSFLAVQSTDTQYFGPGTRLTVL.

The chain couples TRBV28 to TRBJ2-1, with D tentatively TRBD1 (7 bases). This CDR3 has 16 residues. Deletions cut 6 bases from V and 4 bases from J, with 19 bases between. In germline, CDR1 is MDHEN, CDR2 SYDVKM. The CDR3 DNA is TGTGCCAGCAGAAGAGCAGGGGGGCCGCCTTACAATGAGCAGTTCTTC. Its protein is CASRRAGGPPYNEQFF.

The chain recombines TRBV7-9 with TRBJ1-5; D is unresolved. Germline assignment: CDR1 SEHNR and CDR2 FQNEAQ (reference sequence). V gave up 2 bases and J gave up 7 bases, with 18 bases separating them. CDR3 length equals 16 residues. CDR3 sequence (DNA): TGTGCCAGCAGCTTATTCGAGGGTCCGGGATTCCAGCCCCAGCATTTT. It translates to CASSLFEGPGFQPQHF.

In the case of this clone: Different DNA sequences within this sample yield the same CDR3. V and J are TRBV28 and TRBJ2-7; perhaps D is TRBD1 or TRBD2 (5 bases each). This CDR3 region has 13 residues. Trimming pared 2 bases from V and 1 base from J, leaving 6 bases between. Looked up from germline, CDR1 is MDHEN and CDR2 is SYDVKM. CDR3 DNA sequence: TGTGCCAGCAGTTTAGGGACGTCCTACGAGCAGTACTTC. It codes for CASSLGTSYEQYF.

The gene calls are TRBV28 and TRBJ1-3; D unclear. This CDR3 comprises 13 residues. The germline V gene has CDR1 MDHEN and CDR2 SYDVKM. Deletions cut 8 bases from V and 4 bases from J, with 12 bases between. The CDR3 region is CASRAGSGNTIYF. The CDR3, as DNA: TGTGCCAGCCGTGCCGGGTCCGGAAACACCATATATTTT. Full variable domain (missing parts from reference TRBV28 and TRBJ1-3): DVKVTQSSRYLVKRTGEKVFLECVQDMDHENMFWYRQDPGLGLRLIYFSYDVKMKEKGDIPEGYSVSREKKERFSLILESASTNQTSMYLCASRAGSGNTIYFGEGSWLTVV.

V is TRBV7-9 and J is TRBJ1-2; the D is unclear. Trimming pared 3 bases from V and 4 bases from J, leaving 15 bases between. Germline CDR1 and CDR2: SEHNR and FQNEAQ (reference sequence). This CDR3 spans 15 amino acids. CDR3 sequence: CASSLKSASFYGYTF. The CDR3, as DNA: TGTGCCAGCAGCTTGAAGTCCGCCAGCTTCTATGGCTACACCTTC.

This clone was seen a handful of times. The chain employs TRBV7-8 and TRBJ1-1; no definite D call. CDR3 size: 14 residues. The V and J ends lost 5 bases and 0 bases respectively, with 10 bases between them. Germline CDR1 SGHVS, CDR2 FQNEAQ. The DNA of the CDR3 is TGTGCCAGCAGCGCCCAAATCTTGAACACTGAAGCTTTCTTT. As protein: CASSAQILNTEAFF. The full variable domain, completed using reference TRBV7-8 and TRBJ1-1, is GAGVSQSPRYKVAKRGQDVALRCDPISGHVSLFWYQQALGQGPEFLTYFQNEAQLDKSGLPSDRFFAERPEGSVSTLKIQRTQQEDSAVYLCASSAQILNTEAFFGQGTRLTVV.

The V call is TRBV5-1, the J call TRBJ2-5; possibly TRBD1 or TRBD2 for D (6 bases each). V was shortened by 4 bases and J by 4 bases, with 17 bases between the two germline ends. The germline gives CDR1 SGHRS, CDR2 YFSETQ. This CDR3 is built from 15 residues. CDR3 sequence reads: CASSRGRRGTETQYF. The DNA of the CDR3 is TGCGCCAGCAGCCGGGGGCGCCGCGGCACAGAGACCCAGTACTTC.

This rearrangement joins TRBV5-1 to TRBJ2-3, with 9 bases identical to TRBD1. Germline values: CDR1 SGHRS, CDR2 YFSETQ. The CDR3 extends over 14 amino acids. Trimming took 1 base from V and 7 from J; bases not matched to a gene: 4. The CDR3 reads CASSLRQGDHTQYF. CDR3 sequence (DNA): TGCGCCAGCAGCTTGAGACAGGGGGACCATACGCAGTATTTT.

In this sample, this clone turned up a few times. V usage is TRBV7-9 and J usage is TRBJ1-1, with TRBD1 as a possible D gene (6 bases). The CDR3 sequence is 16 residues long. From germline, CDR1 is SEHNR and CDR2 FQNEAQ (reference sequence). The V end was cut by 5 bases, the J end by 0 bases, with 16 bases between. This CDR3 is CASSIRQATLNTEAFF. In nucleotides, the CDR3 is TGTGCCAGCAGCATCCGACAGGCTACTTTGAACACTGAAGCTTTCTTT.

The table lists this clone with a count of one. CDR3 sequence reads: CASSLEGALGYF. DNA of the CDR3: TGTGCCAGCAGCTTAGAAGGGGCCTTAGGGTACTTC. J is TRBJ2-5 and V is TRBV11-2; possibly TRBD1 for D (5 bases). CDR1 and CDR2 (germline): SGHAT, FQNNGV. CDR3 length equals 12 residues. Trimming cost V 0 bases and J 13 bases, with 12 bases left between them.

The chain recombines TRBV10-3 with TRBJ1-1, with 10 bases that match TRBD1. The germline CDR1 and CDR2 sequences are ENHRY and SYGVKD. Trimming cost V 10 bases and J 3 bases; bases outside gene matches: 8. This CDR3 region has 14 residues. This CDR3 is CATRQGAADTEAFF. The CDR3, as DNA: TGTGCCACACGACAGGGGGCTGCGGACACTGAAGCTTTCTTT.

This clone was observed a single time. The chain recombines TRBV5-5 with TRBJ2-7, with D possibly being TRBD1 (6 bases). Trimming took 4 bases from V and 1 from J, leaving 15 bases between them. Per the germline V gene, CDR1 is SGHKS and CDR2 is YYEKEE (reference sequence). CDR3 size: 15 residues. Here the CDR3 reads CASSLETDRSYEQYF. CDR3 DNA sequence: TGTGCCAGCAGCCTCGAAACGGACAGATCCTACGAGCAGTACTTC.

The gene calls are TRBV28 and TRBJ2-3; TRBD2 agrees at 8 bases. The CDR3 contains 16 residues. Germline V CDR1 and CDR2: MDHEN, SYDVKM. Unmatched junction bases numbered 7, after V lost 3 bases and J lost 2 bases. CDR3 amino acids: CASSFGRGKITDTQYF. DNA for the CDR3: TGTGCCAGCAGTTTCGGGAGGGGGAAGATCACAGATACGCAGTATTTT.

The chain combines TRBV27 with TRBJ1-2; 10 bases fit TRBD1. Looked up from germline, CDR1 is MNHEY and CDR2 is SMNVEV (reference sequence). With V trimmed by 5 bases and J by 3 bases, 3 bases remained unmatched. The CDR3 has 14 amino acids. The CDR3 is CASSRGQGHYGYTF. As DNA, the CDR3 is TGTGCCAGCAGTAGGGGACAGGGGCACTATGGCTACACCTTC.

About this clone itself: Within the sample, other DNA sequences also encode this same CDR3. The chain uses TRBV6-5 and TRBJ2-5, with 7 bases that match TRBD1. Germline loops: CDR1 MNHEY, CDR2 SVGAGI. Trimming cost V 2 bases and J 4 bases; bases outside gene matches: 4. The CDR3 is 14 residues long. CDR3 in DNA: TGTGCCAGCAGTTACAGGACAGGTGGAGAGACCCAGTACTTC. Translation: CASSYRTGGETQYF.

This rearrangement joins TRBV5-6 to TRBJ2-3; D unresolved. V lost 2 bases to trimming and J lost 1 base, with 14 bases between them. CDR3 length: 16 amino acids. From germline, CDR1 is SGHDT and CDR2 YYEEEE. The CDR3: CASSFTKAGGTDTQYF. In nucleotides, the CDR3 is TGTGCCAGCAGCTTCACAAAGGCAGGCGGCACAGATACGCAGTATTTT.

V and J are TRBV7-8 and TRBJ2-3, with TRBD2 as a possible D gene (6 bases). Per the germline V gene, CDR1 is SGHVS and CDR2 is FQNEAQ. This CDR3 contains 14 residues. Trimming removed 6 bases at V and 4 bases at J, with 14 bases between. The CDR3 bases are TGTGCCAGCAGACCCCCATCGGGGGCAGATACGCAGTATTTT. As protein: CASRPPSGADTQYF.

CDR3 bases: TGTGCCAGCTCACCTTCAAGCGAGGCTGGGGAGACCCAGTACTTC. Translation gives CASSPSSEAGETQYF. The V call is TRBV18, the J call TRBJ2-5; D unclear. Germline CDR1 and CDR2: KGHSH and LQKENI. The CDR3 runs to 15 residues. V was shortened by 3 bases and J by 5 bases, with 16 bases between the two germline ends.

The chain is built from TRBV11-2 and TRBJ2-1, with no clear D. This CDR3 is 12 amino acids long. Trimming left V 1 base short and J 9 bases short, with 7 bases between. The germline gives CDR1 SGHAT, CDR2 FQNNGV. CDR3 sequence reads: CASSLGWGEQFF. The CDR3 nucleotides read TGTGCCAGCAGCTTAGGTTGGGGTGAGCAGTTCTTC. The full variable domain, completed using reference TRBV11-2 and TRBJ2-1, is EAGVAQSPRYKIIEKRQSVAFWCNPISGHATLYWYQQILGQGPKLLIQFQNNGVVDDSQLPKDRFSAERLKGVDSTLKIQPAKLEDSAVYLCASSLGWGEQFFGPGTRLTVL.

In this sample, this clone turned up once. The chain employs TRBV27 and TRBJ2-7; possible D gene TRBD2, 6 bases. Germline V gives CDR1 MNHEY, CDR2 SMNVEV (reference sequence). The V end was cut by 6 bases, the J end by 5 bases, with 14 bases between. The CDR3 runs to 13 residues. CDR3 bases: TGTGCCAGCAGCCCTTGGAGGGGCGACGAGCAGTACTTC. Its protein is CASSPWRGDEQYF.

This chain links TRBV30 with TRBJ2-5; 10 nucleotides align to TRBD2. Germline-derived CDR1 and CDR2 are GTSNPN and SVGIG (reference sequence). With 3 bases clipped from V and 1 base from J, the junction kept 5 bases outside the gene matches. The CDR3 is 15 residues long. This CDR3 is CAWRGLAGAQETQYF. CDR3 DNA: TGTGCCTGGAGAGGGCTAGCGGGGGCCCAAGAGACCCAGTACTTC. Looking up the rest from reference TRBV30 and TRBJ2-5 gives the full variable domain: SQTIHQWPATLVQPVGSPLSLECTVEGTSNPNLYWYRQAAGRGLQLLFYSVGIGQISSEVPQNLSASRPQDRQFILSSKKLLLSDSGFYLCAWRGLAGAQETQYFGPGTRLLVL.

The V call is TRBV9, the J call TRBJ1-1; 7 bases agree with TRBD1. Germline V lookup: CDR1 SGDLS, CDR2 YYNGEE. J gave up 5 bases and V 0 bases, and 4 bases lay outside the gene matches. The CDR3 has 14 residues. CDR3 amino acids: CASSVGRQGTEAFF. The CDR3, as DNA: TGTGCCAGCAGCGTAGGTCGACAGGGTACTGAAGCTTTCTTT.

The CDR3 sequence: CASSEQGGGNTIYF. The CDR3 DNA is TGTGCCAGCAGTGAGCAGGGTGGTGGAAACACCATATATTTT. The chain uses TRBV6-1 and TRBJ1-3, with a weak D call TRBD1 (5 bases). This CDR3 has 14 amino acids. The V end lost 3 bases, the J end lost 3 bases, and 9 bases lay between the germline ends. Germline V gives CDR1 MNHNS, CDR2 SASEGT.

This clone was seen only a few times. The chain has TRBV13 and TRBJ2-3; D may be TRBD2 (6 bases). The V end lost 5 bases, the J end lost 4 bases, and 10 bases lay between the germline ends. Germline V CDR1 and CDR2: PRHDT, FYEKMQ (reference sequence). The CDR3 sequence is 13 residues long. CDR3 in amino acids: CASSPTSPDTQYF. CDR3 sequence (DNA): TGTGCCAGCAGCCCCACTAGCCCAGATACGCAGTATTTT.

The chain uses TRBV19 and TRBJ2-2; D may be TRBD1 or TRBD2 (6 bases each). V lost 8 bases and J lost 4, with 14 bases in between. CDR1 is LNHDA, CDR2 SQIVND, per germline (reference sequence). This CDR3 region has 14 residues. CDR3 amino acids: CASFPTGATGELFF. The CDR3 coding sequence is TGTGCCAGTTTTCCAACGGGGGCCACCGGGGAGCTGTTTTTT. The full variable domain, completed using reference TRBV19 and TRBJ2-2, is DGGITQSPKYLFRKEGQNVTLSCEQNLNHDAMYWYRQDPGQGLRLIYYSQIVNDFQKGDIAEGYSVSREKKESFPLTVTSAQKNPTAFYLCASFPTGATGELFFGEGSRLTVL.

J is TRBJ2-7 and V is TRBV19; the match to TRBD2 covers 9 bases. Per germline, CDR1 LNHDA and CDR2 SQIVND (reference sequence). The CDR3 sequence is 16 residues long. Germline trimming cut 5 bases from V and 3 bases from J; bases unmatched to any gene: 11. The CDR3 loop reads CASSPLGAGGGYEQYF. The CDR3 nucleotides read TGTGCCAGTAGTCCTTTGGGAGCGGGAGGAGGCTACGAGCAGTACTTC.

The genes are TRBV4-3 and TRBJ2-2; the D is unclear. CDR1 and CDR2 (germline): LGHNA, YSLEER. The ends were cut back, 1 base at V and 6 bases at J, with 12 bases in the middle. This CDR3 has 15 amino acids. CDR3 sequence: CASSQVAPSAGELFF. Written as DNA, the CDR3 is TGCGCCAGCAGCCAAGTGGCTCCGTCGGCCGGGGAGCTGTTTTTT.